The rows below give T cell receptor beta chains drawn from one sample of a study of shared clonotypes between healthy human individuals. The method was immunoSEQ multiplex PCR; TCRdb's version includes in-frame clones alone and lacks a portion of them. This sample carries 2 million to 2.5 million clones, more than 80% of them seen once, and the ten largest clones take 0.39%. The sample consisted of naive CD4+ T cells from PBMCs. Receptors were obtained from a man aged 18 to 29 in good health. Some clones in this sample may be carry-over from other donors' samples. CDR3s include the opening cysteine and the closing phenylalanine or tryptophan. Fields, in order: clone size, V gene, D gene, J gene, CDR3 protein, CDR3 DNA. D genes are given only for firm matches. Where a row states a size, it is once, few, many or the class of an expanded clone; other rows omit it.

-	TRBV7-2	-	TRBJ1-2	CASSPLRQPIYTF	TGTGCCAGCAGCCCCCTGCGACAGCCCATTTACACCTTC
-	TRBV11-2	-	TRBJ2-1	CASSLLDGAEQFF	TGTGCCAGCAGCTTGCTGGACGGGGCTGAGCAGTTCTTC
-	TRBV18	-	TRBJ1-3	CASSPFSGNTIYF	TGTGCCAGCTCACCCTTCTCTGGAAACACCATATATTTT
-	TRBV11-2	-	TRBJ2-7	CASSSFRGYEQYF	TGTGCCAGCAGCTCCTTCCGGGGCTACGAGCAGTACTTC
-	TRBV18	-	TRBJ1-3	CASSVRNTIYF	TGTGCCAGCTCAGTCAGGAACACCATATATTTT
-	TRBV7-8	-	TRBJ2-7	CASSLRQTTYEQYF	TGTGCCAGCAGCTTAAGACAGACCACCTACGAGCAGTACTTC
-	TRBV30	-	TRBJ2-2	CAWGLPTSNTGELFF	TGTGCCTGGGGGCTACCGACCTCGAACACCGGGGAGCTGTTTTTT
-	TRBV28	-	TRBJ1-1	CASIPGQHYTEAFF	TGTGCCAGCATTCCCGGACAGCACTACACTGAAGCTTTCTTT
few	TRBV6-1	TRBD1	TRBJ1-2	CASSATGGLGYTF	TGTGCCAGCAGTGCGACAGGGGGCCTGGGCTACACCTTC
-	TRBV4-1	-	TRBJ2-5	CASSHGVVSDYETQYF	TGCGCCAGCAGCCACGGGGTGGTGTCTGACTATGAGACCCAGTACTTC